This T cell receptor beta chain was captured in a study of identical twins' blood T cells. Study-level findings and limits: Shared CDR3 clonotype counts tracked mainly the product of cloneset sizes. Abundant TCRbeta CDR3s overlapped more between twins than with unrelated donors.

CDR1 is SGHDT, CDR2 YYEEEE, per germline. Trimming took off 0 bases at V and 5 bases at J, with 9 bases between the two ends. The CDR3 contains 13 residues. Three pairs of healthy female monozygous twins were the donors. This clonotype has just a few counts. Its antigen is still unknown. Using its own MiXCR run on the 5' RACE reads, TCRdb lists one record per CDR3 protein. The sample shows 300,000 to 400,000 distinct CDR3 sequences, roughly 27% of them seen only once. This receptor was taken from a woman between 18 and 49 years old in good health. Sequenced input: PBMCs. The rearrangement joins TRBV5-6 to TRBJ2-7, with D possibly being TRBD1 (5 bases). The CDR3 loop reads CASSLVQADEQYF. DNA for the CDR3: TGTGCCAGCAGCTTGGTACAGGCCGACGAGCAGTACTTC.